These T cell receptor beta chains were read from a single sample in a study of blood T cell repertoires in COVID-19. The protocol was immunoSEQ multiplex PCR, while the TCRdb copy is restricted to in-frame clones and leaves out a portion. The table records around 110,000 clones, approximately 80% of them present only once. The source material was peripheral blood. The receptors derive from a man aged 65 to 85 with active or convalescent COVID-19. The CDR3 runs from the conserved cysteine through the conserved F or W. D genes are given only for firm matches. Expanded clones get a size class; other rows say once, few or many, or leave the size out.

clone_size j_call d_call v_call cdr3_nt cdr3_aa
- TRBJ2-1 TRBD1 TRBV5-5 TGTGCCAGCAGCGTCCGGGACAGTTACAATGAGCAGTTCTTC CASSVRDSYNEQFF
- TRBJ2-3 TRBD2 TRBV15 TGTGCCACCAGCAGAGGGGCGGGGGACCCGCATACGCAGTATTTT CATSRGAGDPHTQYF
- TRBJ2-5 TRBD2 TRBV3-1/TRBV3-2 TGTGCCAGCAGCCATGGCGGGGGGGCCGGAGAGACCCAGTACTTC CASSHGGGAGETQYF
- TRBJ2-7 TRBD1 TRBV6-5 TGTGCCAGCAACCAAGGGGACAGGGATGAGCAGTACTTC CASNQGDRDEQYF
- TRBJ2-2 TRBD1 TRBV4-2 TGTGCCAGCAGCCAAGTATCCCGGACAGGATTCAGAAACACCGGGGAGCTGTTTTTT CASSQVSRTGFRNTGELFF
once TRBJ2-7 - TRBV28 TGTGCCAGCAGCTTGCAGGGCTACGAGCAGTACTTC CASSLQGYEQYF
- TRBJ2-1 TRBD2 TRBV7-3 TGTGCCAGCAGCCCTAGCATGGGACTAGCGGGAAGATACAATGAGCAGTTCTTC CASSPSMGLAGRYNEQFF
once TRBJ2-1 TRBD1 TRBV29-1 TGCAGCGTTGAGTTGTTAGTCGACAGGGGGCACAATGAGCAGTTCTTC CSVELLVDRGHNEQFF
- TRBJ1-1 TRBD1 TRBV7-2 TGTGCCAGCAGCCAACGGACAGGGAATGATGCTGAAGCTTTCTTT CASSQRTGNDAEAFF
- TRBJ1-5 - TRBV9 TGTGCCAGCAGCGTAGATGGCAGCGGGCAGCCCCAGCATTTT CASSVDGSGQPQHF